This T cell receptor (beta chain) was sequenced in a study of CD8 T cells in Susac syndrome. After extraction with the RNeasy kit, about 0.45 to 1 ug of the RNA was reverse transcribed using random hexamers. TCRdb reprocessed the immunoSEQ multiplex PCR reads via MiXCR and lists one record per CDR3 protein. The repertoire has more than 200,000 distinct CDR3 sequences, around 95% of them found once; the top ten carry 0.065% to 0.075%. Between the trimmed V and J ends, which lost 1 base and 5 bases, there was a span of 11 bases. Germline lookup yields CDR1 LGHDT and CDR2 YNNKEL (reference sequence). The CDR3 length is 14 residues. TCR beta sequencing was performed on blood CD8+ and CD4+ T cells. Negative isolation yielded the CD8+ and CD4+ T cells, while FACS enriched the TEMRA cells.

The sequence was obtained from a human donor with multiple sclerosis. This chain joins TRBV3-1 and TRBJ1-1, with unresolved D. The sample comprised CD4+ T cells from PBMCs. The CDR3 sequence is CASSQVARGTEAFF. The CDR3 DNA reads TGTGCCAGCAGCCAAGTAGCTCGTGGGACTGAAGCTTTCTTT.